This is a list of T cell receptor beta chains from one sample in a study of cytomegalovirus exposure and HLA in healthy donors. Assay: immunoSEQ multiplex PCR; the TCRdb copy retains only in-frame clones and omits some. The sample holds under 150,000 clones; 63% are singletons and the top ten take about 9.1%. Sequencing was done on a sample of PBMCs. These receptor sequences come from a man in his forties in good health and CMV-seropositive. CDR3s include the opening cysteine and the closing phenylalanine or tryptophan. Each record gives: V gene, clone size, D gene, J gene, CDR3 protein, CDR3 DNA. A D gene is named only where the DNA matches it firmly. Part of the rows lack a size; the others show once, few, many or a class for expanded clones.

TRBV2	NA	NA	TRBJ1-5	CASSQEEAAGPQHF	TGTGCCAGCAGCCAAGAGGAGGCTGCAGGGCCCCAGCATTTT
TRBV6-1	NA	TRBD1	TRBJ2-7	CASSENLRDSYF	TGTGCCAGCAGTGAAAACCTCCGGGACAGCTATTTC
TRBV4-1	NA	NA	TRBJ2-7	CASSSLMKGLSSYEQYF	TGCGCCAGCAGCTCCCTCATGAAGGGGCTTAGCTCCTACGAGCAGTACTTC
TRBV29-1	NA	TRBD2	TRBJ2-3	CSVYTSGSSDTQYF	TGCAGCGTTTACACTAGCGGGAGTTCAGATACGCAGTATTTT
TRBV6-5	NA	TRBD1	TRBJ1-4	CASSWGTGAGGEKLFF	TGTGCCAGCAGTTGGGGGACAGGGGCCGGCGGTGAAAAACTGTTTTTT
TRBV15	once	NA	TRBJ2-5	CATSRGVAETQYF	TGTGCCACCAGCAGAGGAGTTGCCGAGACCCAGTACTTC
TRBV2	NA	NA	TRBJ1-6	CASGEGSPLHF	TGTGCCAGCGGGGAGGGTTCGCCCCTCCACTTT
TRBV10-3	few	NA	TRBJ1-1	CAIKMGQNTEAFF	TGTGCCATCAAGATGGGCCAGAACACTGAAGCTTTCTTT
TRBV5-1	NA	TRBD1	TRBJ2-2	CASTRDRVNTGELFF	TGCGCCAGCACCCGGGACAGGGTAAACACCGGGGAGCTGTTTTTT
TRBV15	NA	NA	TRBJ2-1	CATSREAGYNNEQFF	TGTGCCACCAGCAGAGAAGCGGGTTACAACAATGAGCAGTTCTTC
TRBV10-2	NA	NA	TRBJ1-5	CASRQGFDQPQHF	TGCGCCAGCAGACAGGGATTCGATCAGCCCCAGCATTTT
TRBV5-1	few	NA	TRBJ1-4	CASSFSHTTTNEKLFF	TGCGCCAGCAGCTTTTCTCACACCACAACTAATGAAAAACTGTTTTTT
TRBV5-8	NA	TRBD2	TRBJ2-7	CASSSSSGRALYEQYF	TGTGCCAGCAGCTCTTCTAGCGGGAGGGCCTTATACGAGCAGTACTTC
TRBV5-1	few	NA	TRBJ1-4	CASRSVQGEKLFF	TGCGCCAGCAGATCCGTCCAGGGGGAAAAACTGTTTTTT
TRBV20-1	NA	NA	TRBJ2-5	CSYSGETQYF	TGCAGTTATTCAGGGGAGACCCAGTACTTC
TRBV19	few	TRBD2	TRBJ2-5	CASSPLGLAEETQYF	TGTGCCAGTAGTCCCCTCGGACTAGCGGAAGAGACCCAGTACTTC
TRBV5-1	few	NA	TRBJ2-5	CASSNARGQRIQETQYF	TGCGCCAGCAGCAACGCCCGGGGACAAAGGATCCAAGAGACCCAGTACTTC
TRBV6-6	NA	TRBD1	TRBJ1-5	CASSSLDRGQNQPQHF	TGTGCCAGCAGTTCCCTGGACAGGGGGCAGAATCAGCCCCAGCATTTT
TRBV7-9	NA	TRBD2	TRBJ2-1	CASSARGAGDNNEQFF	TGTGCCAGCAGCGCCCGTGGAGCGGGGGACAACAATGAGCAGTTCTTC
TRBV11-2	NA	NA	TRBJ2-5	CASSLQGWYQETQYF	TGTGCCAGCAGCTTACAGGGGTGGTACCAAGAGACCCAGTACTTC
TRBV15	NA	TRBD1	TRBJ1-1	CATSHNRGTEAFF	TGTGCCACCAGCCACAACAGGGGCACTGAAGCTTTCTTT
TRBV4-1	NA	NA	TRBJ2-3	CASSQGSGTSPDTQYF	TGCGCCAGCAGCCAAGGGTCGGGGACAAGCCCAGATACGCAGTATTTT
TRBV4-3	NA	TRBD2	TRBJ2-7	CASSQDVLAGRSYKQYF	TGCGCCAGCAGCCAAGATGTTCTAGCGGGGAGATCCTACAAGCAGTACTTC
TRBV29-1	NA	TRBD2	TRBJ2-7	CSVDAGANYEQYF	TGCAGCGTTGACGCGGGAGCAAACTACGAGCAGTACTTC
TRBV2	NA	TRBD1	TRBJ2-7	CASNPTGGVYEQYF	TGTGCCAGCAACCCGACAGGGGGCGTCTACGAGCAGTACTTC
TRBV6-5	NA	TRBD2	TRBJ2-7	CASNEAGTRSGEQYF	TGTGCCAGCAATGAGGCCGGGACTAGGAGCGGCGAGCAGTACTTC
TRBV19	NA	NA	TRBJ2-7	CASSISGVYEQYF	TGTGCCAGTAGTATTTCGGGGGTCTACGAGCAGTACTTC
TRBV10-3	NA	NA	TRBJ1-1	CAAQRAGTENTEAFF	TGTGCCGCGCAAAGAGCCGGGACTGAGAACACTGAAGCTTTCTTT
TRBV5-1	NA	TRBD1	TRBJ1-2	CASSLGGTGAYGYTF	TGCGCCAGCAGCTTGGGTGGGACAGGGGCCTATGGCTACACCTTC
TRBV5-4	NA	NA	TRBJ1-2	CASRTQGSYGYTF	TGTGCCAGCAGAACCCAGGGGTCCTATGGCTACACCTTC
TRBV5-1	NA	TRBD1	TRBJ2-7	CASSLEPTGQYEQYF	TGCGCCAGCAGCTTGGAACCGACAGGGCAGTACGAGCAGTACTTC
TRBV19	few	NA	TRBJ1-5	CASSNLSGRGHQPQHF	TGTGCCAGTAGTAACCTCTCGGGCAGGGGCCATCAGCCCCAGCATTTT
TRBV6-5	NA	NA	TRBJ1-5	CASTPGGGQQPQHF	TGTGCCAGCACCCCGGGGGGGGGTCAACAGCCCCAGCATTTT
TRBV7-9	many	NA	TRBJ2-6	CASSFLGRRVTGANVLTF	TGTGCCAGCAGCTTTCTGGGCAGGCGGGTTACTGGGGCCAACGTCCTGACTTTC
TRBV7-9	NA	TRBD1	TRBJ2-5	CASSMGQGVETQYF	TGTGCCAGCAGCATGGGACAGGGGGTGGAGACCCAGTACTTC
TRBV28	NA	NA	TRBJ2-1	CASSAPQDRSNEQFF	TGTGCCAGCAGTGCCCCACAGGACCGTTCAAATGAGCAGTTCTTC
TRBV18	once	NA	TRBJ1-5	CASSPTAGARNQPQHF	TGTGCCAGCTCACCAACAGCAGGGGCTCGCAATCAGCCCCAGCATTTT
TRBV30	NA	TRBD1	TRBJ2-7	CAWRGTGFYEQYF	TGTGCCTGGAGAGGGACAGGGTTCTACGAGCAGTACTTC
TRBV7-9	few	TRBD1	TRBJ2-1	CASSPGTGDYNEQFF	TGTGCCAGCAGCCCCGGGACAGGGGACTACAATGAGCAGTTCTTC
TRBV6-5	NA	TRBD1	TRBJ2-7	CASSYLGQGSYEQYF	TGTGCCAGCAGTTACTTGGGACAGGGGTCCTACGAGCAGTACTTC
TRBV5-4	NA	TRBD1	TRBJ2-2	CASSPRTGGTGELFF	TGTGCCAGCAGCCCTCGGACAGGGGGGACCGGGGAGCTGTTTTTT
TRBV14	NA	TRBD1	TRBJ1-1	CASSQYLDRVNTEAFF	TGTGCCAGCAGCCAATACCTGGACAGGGTGAACACTGAAGCTTTCTTT
TRBV7-9	NA	TRBD1	TRBJ2-7	CASSPGGDRGQNEQYF	TGTGCCAGCAGCCCGGGGGGGGACAGGGGGCAGAACGAGCAGTACTTC
TRBV9	few	NA	TRBJ2-3	CASSSTPGILSTDTQYF	TGTGCCAGCAGCTCCACTCCGGGGATTCTGAGCACAGATACGCAGTATTTT
TRBV10-3	NA	NA	TRBJ1-1	CAISESTDNVGAFF	TGTGCCATCAGTGAGTCGACCGACAACGTAGGAGCTTTCTTT
TRBV7-3	NA	NA	TRBJ1-1	CASSLGQNTEAFF	TGTGCCAGCAGCCTGGGACAGAACACTGAAGCTTTCTTT
TRBV15	NA	NA	TRBJ1-6	CATSIDRYNSPLHF	TGTGCCACCAGCATAGACAGGTATAATTCACCCCTCCACTTT